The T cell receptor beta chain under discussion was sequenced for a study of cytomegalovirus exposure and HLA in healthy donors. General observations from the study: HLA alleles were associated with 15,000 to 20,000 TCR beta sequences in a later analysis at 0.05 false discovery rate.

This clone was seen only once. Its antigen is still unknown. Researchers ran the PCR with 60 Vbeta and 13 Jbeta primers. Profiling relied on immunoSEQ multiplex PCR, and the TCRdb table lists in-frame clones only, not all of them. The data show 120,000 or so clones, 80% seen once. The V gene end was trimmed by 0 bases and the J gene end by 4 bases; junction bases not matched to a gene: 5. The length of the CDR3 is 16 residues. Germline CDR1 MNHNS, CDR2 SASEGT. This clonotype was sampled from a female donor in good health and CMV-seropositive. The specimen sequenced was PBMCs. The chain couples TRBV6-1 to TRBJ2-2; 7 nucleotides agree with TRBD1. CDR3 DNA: TGTGCCAGCAGTGAAGCTGGGACAGCGTTCACCGGGGAGCTGTTTTTT. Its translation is CASSEAGTAFTGELFF.